These 24 T cell receptor beta chains were all obtained from the same sample, sequenced in a study of cytomegalovirus exposure and HLA in healthy donors. The PCR used 60 Vbeta and 13 Jbeta primers. Some clones are missing from TCRdb's copy, which holds only in-frame ones; the method was immunoSEQ multiplex PCR. The top ten hold 4.9% of the sample, which has 100,000 to 150,000 clones, approximately 75% seen once. What was sequenced was PBMCs. The receptors were gathered from a man aged 50 or older in good health and CMV-seropositive.

This clone was seen a handful of times. The gene calls are TRBV6-6 and TRBJ2-7; weak D call: TRBD1 (6 bases). Germline V gene lookup returns CDR1 MNHNY and CDR2 SVGAGI (reference sequence). There are 16 residues in the CDR3. V was trimmed by 7 bases and J by 5 bases, leaving 24 bases between them. The CDR3 DNA reads TGTGCCAGCACCTTCAGGGGCATCGCAGGGCAAAACGAGCAGTACTTC. Protein: CASTFRGIAGQNEQYF.

V is TRBV19 and J is TRBJ1-5, with 8 bases matching TRBD1. This CDR3 comprises 14 residues. The V gene end was trimmed by 5 bases and the J gene end by 6 bases; junction bases not matched to a gene: 6. Germline lookup yields CDR1 LNHDA and CDR2 SQIVND (reference sequence). This chain's CDR3 is CASSVDRGPQPQHF. CDR3 nucleotides: TGTGCCAGTAGTGTCGACAGGGGACCTCAGCCCCAGCATTTT. Using reference TRBV19 and TRBJ1-5 for the parts outside the CDR3, the full variable domain is DGGITQSPKYLFRKEGQNVTLSCEQNLNHDAMYWYRQDPGQGLRLIYYSQIVNDFQKGDIAEGYSVSREKKESFPLTVTSAQKNPTAFYLCASSVDRGPQPQHFGDGTRLSIL.

This rearrangement joins TRBV6-1 to TRBJ2-5; TRBD1 is a possible D gene (7 bases). Matching the DNA end better, TRBJ2-7 makes the J call doubtful. Germline lookup yields CDR1 MNHNS and CDR2 SASEGT. This CDR3 region has 14 residues. DNA for the CDR3: TGTGCCAGCAGTGCGCGGGACAGTCCCTACGAGCAGTACTTC. This gives the protein CASSARDSPYEQYF.

The chain employs TRBV5-1 and TRBJ2-1, with D perhaps TRBD2 (6 bases). The V end was cut by 0 bases, the J end by 9 bases, with 13 bases between. CDR3 size: 14 residues. CDR1 and CDR2 from the germline V gene are SGHRS and YFSETQ. CDR3: CASSLGGDVTEQFF. The CDR3 DNA reads as TGCGCCAGCAGCTTGGGGGGGGACGTCACTGAGCAGTTCTTC. The entire variable domain, with the rest obtained from reference TRBV5-1 and TRBJ2-1, is as follows: KAGVTQTPRYLIKTRGQQVTLSCSPISGHRSVSWYQQTPGQGLQFLFEYFSETQRNKGNFPGRFSGRQFSNSRSEMNVSTLELGDSALYLCASSLGGDVTEQFFGPGTRLTVL.

This clone was seen a single time. The germline gene is not matched at one end of the junction; a read error may be the cause. This chain links TRBV5-1 with TRBJ1-2, with 9 bases aligning to TRBD1. Per the germline V gene, CDR1 is SGHRS and CDR2 is YFSETQ. The CDR3 is 15 amino acids. The CDR3 loop is CASSLGQGIGYGYPF. For the CDR3, the DNA is TGCGCCAGCAGCCTAGGACAGGGGATAGGGTATGGCTACCCCTTC.

The V and J genes are TRBV5-4 and TRBJ2-7; TRBD1 matches 10 bases. Per the germline V gene, CDR1 is SGHNT and CDR2 is YYREEE (reference sequence). Trimming cost V 4 bases and J 5 bases; bases outside gene matches: 9. The CDR3 is 15 residues long. The CDR3 protein is CASSRGGTGVHEQYF. DNA for the CDR3: TGTGCCAGCAGCCGAGGGGGGACAGGGGTCCACGAGCAGTACTTC.

CDR3 loop: CASGRRSGADTQYF. CDR3 coding DNA: TGTGCCAGCGGGAGGCGGTCGGGTGCAGATACGCAGTATTTT. The chain combines TRBV2 with TRBJ2-3; tentatively, D is TRBD2 (6 bases). The CDR3 contains 14 residues. Germline V gene data show CDR1 as SNHLY and CDR2 as FYNNEI. The V gene lost 8 bases and the J gene lost 4 bases, with 16 bases spanning the gap.

In this sample, this clone turned up a few times. The chain combines TRBV6-5 with TRBJ2-2; D ambiguous. The J call is in doubt because the DNA end fits TRBJ1-3 better. The V gene's germline CDR1 is MNHEY and CDR2 SVGAGI. This CDR3 spans 16 amino acids. The CDR3 DNA follows: TGTGCCAGCAGTTACTCTAGTCGGAGCTCTGGAAACACCATATATTTT. Translated, it gives CASSYSSRSSGNTIYF.

The chain uses TRBV5-6 and TRBJ1-1, with D possibly TRBD1 on 6 matching bases. CDR3 length: 14 residues. V gave up 4 bases and J gave up 4 bases, with 14 bases separating them. CDR1 is SGHDT, CDR2 YYEEEE, per germline. The CDR3 nucleotides read TGTGCCAGCAGCCGGGTGGGAGGGGGCACTGAAGCTTTCTTT. It translates to CASSRVGGGTEAFF.

This chain connects TRBV30 to TRBJ2-2; no firm D call. The CDR3 totals 11 residues. The V gene's germline CDR1 is GTSNPN and CDR2 SVGIG (reference sequence). Trimming cost V 3 bases and J 7 bases, with 6 bases left between them. DNA for the CDR3: TGTGCCTGGAGACGTAGCGGGGAGCTGTTTTTT. This sequence encodes CAWRRSGELFF.

V usage is TRBV7-2 and J usage is TRBJ2-7; 9 bases agree with TRBD2. Germline CDR1 is SGHTA and CDR2 is FQGNSA. Trimming took 1 base from V and 7 from J; bases not matched to a gene: 8. CDR3 length: 15 amino acids. In DNA form, the CDR3 reads TGTGCCAGCAGCTTAGGTCCTAGCGGGGCTCGGGAGCAGTACTTC. Translation gives CASSLGPSGAREQYF. Full variable domain (rest looked up from reference TRBV7-2 and TRBJ2-7): GAGVSQSPSNKVTEKGKDVELRCDPISGHTALYWYRQSLGQGLEFLIYFQGNSAPDKSGLPSDRFSAERTGGSVSTLTIQRTQQEDSAVYLCASSLGPSGAREQYFGPGTRLTVT.

This rearrangement joins TRBV18 to TRBJ2-2; tentatively, D is TRBD2 (7 bases). Germline V gene lookup returns CDR1 KGHSH and CDR2 LQKENI. This CDR3 region has 17 residues. Trimming pared 3 bases from V and 2 bases from J, leaving 16 bases between. The CDR3 loop reads CASSPYSGGFNTGELFF. CDR3 coding DNA: TGTGCCAGCTCACCGTATTCGGGGGGCTTCAACACCGGGGAGCTGTTTTTT.

V gene TRBV28 combines with J gene TRBJ2-7, with D perhaps matching TRBD2 (6 bases). The CDR3 runs 14 residues. The germline V gene encodes CDR1 MDHEN and CDR2 SYDVKM. V dropped 6 bases and J dropped 6 bases, with 18 bases sitting between them. CDR3 residues: CASSQPPRRAEQYF. CDR3 in DNA: TGTGCCAGCAGCCAACCCCCTCGGAGGGCCGAGCAGTACTTC.

The rearrangement joins TRBV7-2 to TRBJ2-1; maybe TRBD2 (7 bases). This CDR3 contains 17 residues. Trimming pared 6 bases from V and 0 bases from J, leaving 18 bases between. Germline CDR1 and CDR2: SGHTA and FQGNSA. The CDR3 here is CASRTGGSSSSYNEQFF. CDR3 nucleotide sequence: TGTGCCAGCAGGACGGGGGGCTCATCGAGCTCCTACAATGAGCAGTTCTTC.

This clone is a singleton in its sample. CDR3 sequence: CASSAFSKGDSPLHF. The DNA of the CDR3 is TGTGCCAGCAGCGCCTTCTCGAAGGGGGATTCACCCCTCCACTTT. The chain carries TRBV9 and TRBJ1-6; TRBD1 is a possible D gene (6 bases). Trimming pared 3 bases from V and 8 bases from J, leaving 15 bases between. The CDR3 length is 15 residues. CDR1 and CDR2 from the germline V gene are SGDLS and YYNGEE.

The genes are TRBV6-1 and TRBJ1-1; TRBD1 matches 9 bases. Per germline, CDR1 MNHNS and CDR2 SASEGT. The CDR3 runs 18 residues. V shed 0 bases and J 4 bases; nucleotides not matched to a gene: 12. CDR3 in DNA: TGTGCCAGCAGTGAAGCCGTTCGGGGACAGGGACGGGGCACTGAAGCTTTCTTT. Its translation: CASSEAVRGQGRGTEAFF.

The gene calls are TRBV10-1 and TRBJ2-3; 7 nucleotides align to TRBD1. V gave up 3 bases and J gave up 5 bases; unmatched junction bases: 8. CDR3 length: 15 amino acids. Germline CDR1 is WNHNN and CDR2 is SYGVQD (reference sequence). The CDR3 protein is CASSDRTGWRDTQYF. The CDR3 bases are TGCGCCAGCAGTGACAGGACAGGATGGCGAGATACGCAGTATTTT.

The chain links TRBV30 to TRBJ2-3; D may be TRBD1 (5 bases). CDR3 size: 15 residues. Germline V gene sequence: CDR1 GTSNPN, CDR2 SVGIG (reference sequence). V gave up 0 bases and J gave up 1 base, with 11 bases separating them. The CDR3 coding sequence is TGTGCCTGGAGTGTAACCAGCAGGGGCACAGATACGCAGTATTTT. It yields the protein CAWSVTSRGTDTQYF.

The chain uses TRBV14 and TRBJ2-3, with D hard to call. Germline V gene lookup returns CDR1 SGHDN and CDR2 FVKESK. Trimming stripped 2 bases from V and 0 bases from J, with 6 bases between. The CDR3 contains 14 residues. CDR3 residues: CASSQLVSTDTQYF. In DNA, the CDR3 is TGTGCCAGCAGCCAACTTGTTAGCACAGATACGCAGTATTTT.

V gene TRBV28 combines with J gene TRBJ2-7; 7 bases map to TRBD2. The CDR3 runs to 17 residues. CDR1 is MDHEN, CDR2 SYDVKM, per germline. V shed 5 bases and J 5 bases; nucleotides not matched to a gene: 18. As DNA, the CDR3 is TGTGCCAGCAGTCCCCCGGGTGGCGGGGGTATACTACACGAGCAGTACTTC. Translation gives CASSPPGGGGILHEQYF.

Only a few counts were recorded for this clone. The chain combines TRBV5-1 with TRBJ1-6, with D perhaps TRBD1 (6 bases). Germline V gene lookup returns CDR1 SGHRS and CDR2 YFSETQ. The CDR3 length is 16 residues. V dropped 0 bases and J dropped 1 base, with 8 bases sitting between them. The CDR3 nucleotides read TGCGCCAGCAGCTTGGGGGGGCAGTCCTATAATTCACCCCTCCACTTT. Translated: CASSLGGQSYNSPLHF.

This clone turned up a few times. This chain connects TRBV10-1 to TRBJ2-1; 14 bases fit TRBD2. Trimming removed 3 bases from V and 7 bases from J; junction bases left unmatched: 8. This CDR3 has 17 amino acids. CDR1 WNHNN and CDR2 SYGVQD come from the germline V gene (reference sequence). The CDR3 nucleotides are TGCGCCAGCAGTGAAGGACTAGCGGGGGGAGCTTGGAATGAGCAGTTCTTC. It is translated as CASSEGLAGGAWNEQFF.

This clone occurred a few times. This chain joins TRBV5-5 and TRBJ2-7, with 11 bases lining up with TRBD1. This CDR3 contains 14 residues. Germline-derived CDR1 and CDR2 are SGHKS and YYEKEE (reference sequence). V lost 3 bases to trimming and J lost 7 bases; unmatched junction nucleotides: 6. CDR3 in DNA: TGTGCCAGCAGCTCGGGACAGGGGGTGGGGGAGCAGTACTTC. Its protein is CASSSGQGVGEQYF.

This chain connects TRBV10-1 to TRBJ1-1; D ambiguous. V shed 0 bases and J shed 0 bases, with 8 bases lying between them. Germline lookup yields CDR1 WNHNN and CDR2 SYGVQD (reference sequence). The CDR3 contains 15 residues. In nucleotides, the CDR3 is TGCGCCAGCAGTGAGTCGCCGGGGATGAACACTGAAGCTTTCTTT. Translated, it gives CASSESPGMNTEAFF.